These 29 T cell receptor beta chains originate from one sample sequenced in a study of blood T cell repertoires in COVID-19. TCRdb's table, derived via immunoSEQ multiplex PCR, lists solely in-frame clones and lacks some. The table records a few hundred thousand clones, over 85% of them present only once. The specimen sequenced was PBMCs or T cells enriched from blood (not recorded which). The receptor source for this set is a woman in her 50s who had been exposed to COVID-19.

This chain links TRBV28 with TRBJ2-7; D call uncertain. Germline V gene lookup returns CDR1 MDHEN and CDR2 SYDVKM. Trimming shortened V by 3 bases and J by 1 base, and 13 bases separated the two germline ends. The CDR3 consists of 15 residues. For the CDR3, the DNA is TGTGCCAGCAGTTTTATCGGGTATGGGTCCTACGAGCAGTACTTC. This sequence encodes CASSFIGYGSYEQYF. The entire variable domain, with the rest obtained from reference TRBV28 and TRBJ2-7, is as follows: DVKVTQSSRYLVKRTGEKVFLECVQDMDHENMFWYRQDPGLGLRLIYFSYDVKMKEKGDIPEGYSVSREKKERFSLILESASTNQTSMYLCASSFIGYGSYEQYFGPGTRLTVT.

This chain links TRBV2 with TRBJ1-4, with D possibly TRBD1 on 5 matching bases. CDR1 is SNHLY and CDR2 is FYNNEI in the germline V gene. CDR3 length equals 13 residues. With 10 bases removed from V and 8 bases from J, the gap between germline ends came to 17 bases. In DNA form, the CDR3 reads TGTGCCACCCAGGGAACCGGTCGAGAAAAACTGTTTTTT. This codes for CATQGTGREKLFF.

The chain carries TRBV28 and TRBJ2-3, with D tentatively TRBD2 (6 bases). The germline V and J ends were trimmed by 7 bases and 5 bases, with 25 bases remaining between them. Germline CDR1 and CDR2: MDHEN and SYDVKM. This CDR3 region has 17 residues. The CDR3 coding sequence is TGTGCCAGCACTCTTAGCAGGGAGTCTAGCGTGGTAGATACGCAGTATTTT. This sequence encodes CASTLSRESSVVDTQYF.

The chain is built from TRBV30 and TRBJ1-5; D call uncertain. The germline V gene encodes CDR1 GTSNPN and CDR2 SVGIG (reference sequence). The CDR3 spans 13 residues. The germline V and J ends were trimmed by 2 bases and 5 bases, with 10 bases remaining between them. The CDR3 reads CAWSSRGHQPQHF. CDR3 DNA: TGTGCCTGGAGTAGTAGAGGTCATCAGCCCCAGCATTTT.

The V and J genes are TRBV25-1 and TRBJ2-1; 9 bases are a match to TRBD2. The CDR3 is 14 residues long. Trimming removed 3 bases from V and 6 bases from J; junction bases left unmatched: 3. Germline assignment: CDR1 MGHDK and CDR2 SYGVNS. CDR3 DNA: TGTGCCAGCAGTGATAGCGGGGGAAGCAATGAGCAGTTCTTC. Translated, it gives CASSDSGGSNEQFF. Combining the CDR3 with reference TRBV25-1 and TRBJ2-1 gives the whole variable domain EADIYQTPRYLVIGTGKKITLECSQTMGHDKMYWYQQDPGMELHLIHYSYGVNSTEKGDLSSESTVSRIRTEHFPLTLESARPSHTSQYLCASSDSGGSNEQFFGPGTRLTVL.

The chain is built from TRBV20-1 and TRBJ1-2; D gene ambiguous. Germline loops: CDR1 DFQATT, CDR2 SNEGSKA (reference sequence). There are 11 residues in the CDR3. The V end was cut by 3 bases, the J end by 6 bases, with 8 bases between. The CDR3 reads CSASPVDGYTF. The CDR3 bases are TGCAGTGCTAGTCCGGTGGATGGCTACACCTTC.

The chain couples TRBV24-1 to TRBJ2-1, with a weak D call TRBD2 (6 bases). The CDR3 runs 17 residues. The V gene lost 2 bases and the J gene lost 6 bases, with 19 bases spanning the gap. Germline CDR1 KGHDR, CDR2 SFDVKD. The CDR3 nucleotides read TGTGCCACCAGTGATTCGGCGGGACTTTTACTGGGCAATGAGCAGTTCTTC. It specifies CATSDSAGLLLGNEQFF.

This chain connects TRBV18 to TRBJ1-5; D is uncertain. This CDR3 is 14 amino acids long. Germline V gene lookup returns CDR1 KGHSH and CDR2 LQKENI. Trimming removed 3 bases at V and 2 bases at J, with 8 bases between. Here the CDR3 reads CASSPRSGNQPQHF. The CDR3 region has the DNA TGTGCCAGCTCACCGAGGTCAGGCAATCAGCCCCAGCATTTT.

The V gene is TRBV4-1, the J gene TRBJ2-1; D possibly corresponds to TRBD1 (8 bases). Trimming removed 5 bases from V and 9 bases from J, with 14 bases in between. The germline gives CDR1 MGHRA, CDR2 YSYEKL. CDR3 size: 13 residues. Here the CDR3 reads CASSGQGGSEQFF. CDR3 DNA: TGCGCCAGCAGCGGACAGGGAGGGTCTGAGCAGTTCTTC.

The count of this clone is one. The chain is built from TRBV28 and TRBJ2-5, with TRBD2 matching over 7 bases. Germline V gene lookup returns CDR1 MDHEN and CDR2 SYDVKM. The CDR3 contains 14 residues. V lost 2 bases to trimming and J lost 4 bases; unmatched junction nucleotides: 4. CDR3 protein: CASSLSVAGETQYF. The CDR3 DNA reads TGTGCCAGCAGTTTAAGCGTAGCGGGAGAGACCCAGTACTTC.

The chain combines TRBV19 with TRBJ2-1, with 7 bases that match TRBD2. After removal of 1 base from V and 0 bases from J, the junction contained 3 bases not matched to a gene. CDR3 length: 16 amino acids. Germline CDR1 reads LNHDA; CDR2 reads SQIVND (reference sequence). CDR3 protein: CASSIGGGGSYNEQFF. The CDR3 nucleotides are TGTGCCAGTAGTATAGGTGGGGGGGGCTCCTACAATGAGCAGTTCTTC.

The J gene is TRBJ1-2, the V gene TRBV27; maybe TRBD1 (6 bases). The CDR3 is 13 amino acids. Germline V gene data show CDR1 as MNHEY and CDR2 as SMNVEV (reference sequence). The V end lost 6 bases, the J end lost 7 bases, and 15 bases lay between the germline ends. The CDR3: CASSPSGVSGYTF. The CDR3 nucleotides read TGTGCCAGCAGCCCCTCAGGGGTTTCTGGCTACACCTTC.

The chain joins TRBV5-1 to TRBJ2-7; 8 bases are a match to TRBD2. The ends lost 2 bases at V and 5 bases at J; junction bases unmatched: 6. This CDR3 spans 14 amino acids. CDR1 is SGHRS and CDR2 is YFSETQ in the germline V gene. CDR3 sequence: CASSFPGLGDEQYF. CDR3 sequence (DNA): TGCGCCAGCAGCTTCCCGGGACTAGGGGACGAGCAGTACTTC.

Turning to this clone: Other DNA sequences in the sample encode the same CDR3. The V and J genes are TRBV30 and TRBJ1-2; D not resolved. V lost 1 base and J lost 2, with 5 bases in between. The CDR3 loop spans 12 amino acids. Germline V CDR1 and CDR2: GTSNPN, SVGIG (reference sequence). This CDR3 reads CAWSGQNYGYTF. CDR3 DNA sequence: TGTGCCTGGAGTGGGCAGAACTATGGCTACACCTTC.

This chain uses TRBV6-1 with TRBJ1-2; the D gene is possibly TRBD1 (5 bases). The CDR3 loop spans 13 amino acids. Germline CDR1 reads MNHNS; CDR2 reads SASEGT. V was cut by 3 bases and J by 7 bases, with 12 bases left in between. The CDR3, as DNA: TGTGCCAGCAGTGAGACGGGACTTTCTGGCTACACCTTC. Translating gives CASSETGLSGYTF.

The chain recombines TRBV5-1 with TRBJ2-5; 7 positions agree with TRBD1. CDR3 length: 14 residues. The V gene's germline CDR1 is SGHRS and CDR2 YFSETQ. Germline trimming cut 4 bases from V and 0 bases from J; bases unmatched to any gene: 3. In DNA form, the CDR3 reads TGCGCCAGCAGCGTAGGACAGGACCAAGAGACCCAGTACTTC. The encoded protein is CASSVGQDQETQYF.

The chain employs TRBV5-6 and TRBJ1-5; possibly TRBD1 for D (5 bases). With 3 bases removed from V and 6 bases from J, the gap between germline ends came to 7 bases. CDR1 is SGHDT, CDR2 YYEEEE, per germline. The CDR3 is 12 amino acids. Here the CDR3 DNA reads TGTGCCAGCAGCTGGGGGGGTCAGCCCCAGCATTTT. Protein: CASSWGGQPQHF.

This chain joins TRBV7-6 and TRBJ2-7; weak D call: TRBD1 (5 bases). V was cut by 1 base and J by 2 bases, with 9 bases left in between. Germline V gene data show CDR1 as SGHVS and CDR2 as FNYEAQ. The CDR3 consists of 14 residues. The CDR3 sequence: CASSLGWGPYEQYF. Written as DNA, the CDR3 is TGTGCCAGCAGCTTAGGGTGGGGCCCCTACGAGCAGTACTTC.

The V gene is TRBV29-1, the J gene TRBJ2-4, with unresolved D. V was pared by 7 bases and J by 0 bases, with 10 bases between. Germline V gene lookup returns CDR1 SQVTM and CDR2 ANQGSEA. The CDR3 sequence is 13 residues long. CDR3 DNA: TGCAGCGGGCTGGAGCTAGCCAAAAACATTCAGTACTTC. Translation: CSGLELAKNIQYF.

The chain has TRBV25-1 and TRBJ1-2, with TRBD1 matching 10 bases. The CDR3 length is 15 residues. The V segment lost 4 bases and the J segment 2 bases; nucleotides outside the gene matches: 4. Germline CDR1 MGHDK, CDR2 SYGVNS. CDR3 loop: CASSGRGQGNYGYTF. The CDR3 region has the DNA TGTGCCAGCAGTGGCCGGGGACAGGGGAACTATGGCTACACCTTC.

V gene TRBV30 combines with J gene TRBJ1-2; 8 bases are shared with TRBD1. J lost 4 bases, V lost 5 bases, and 9 bases had no gene match. Per germline, CDR1 GTSNPN and CDR2 SVGIG (reference sequence). The CDR3 length is 14 residues. CDR3 nucleotides: TGTGCCTGGGTCTCGACAGGGGCAGTCTATGGCTACACCTTC. This sequence encodes CAWVSTGAVYGYTF.

V gene TRBV7-8 combines with J gene TRBJ2-7; 7 positions match TRBD2. This CDR3 contains 16 residues. V was pared by 7 bases and J by 2 bases, with 14 bases of the junction left unmatched. Germline assignment: CDR1 SGHVS and CDR2 FQNEAQ. The CDR3 here is CASTLEVWGGTYEQYF. Here the CDR3 DNA reads TGTGCCAGCACCCTAGAAGTGTGGGGGGGAACCTACGAGCAGTACTTC.

V usage is TRBV5-1 and J usage is TRBJ1-2, with D possibly matching TRBD1 (6 bases). V was clipped by 4 bases and J by 4 bases, with 11 bases between them. CDR3 length: 13 amino acids. The germline V gene encodes CDR1 SGHRS and CDR2 YFSETQ. The chain's CDR3 is CASSTTGIYGYTF. The CDR3 coding sequence is TGCGCCAGCAGCACCACAGGGATCTATGGCTACACCTTC. The whole variable domain, remainder taken from reference TRBV5-1 and TRBJ1-2, is KAGVTQTPRYLIKTRGQQVTLSCSPISGHRSVSWYQQTPGQGLQFLFEYFSETQRNKGNFPGRFSGRQFSNSRSEMNVSTLELGDSALYLCASSTTGIYGYTFGSGTRLTVV.

This clone was seen only a few times. The chain combines TRBV18 with TRBJ2-7, with TRBD1 matching over 9 bases. This CDR3 has 15 amino acids. Germline V gene lookup returns CDR1 KGHSH and CDR2 LQKENI. Germline trimming cut 2 bases from V and 6 bases from J; bases unmatched to any gene: 8. For the CDR3, the DNA is TGTGCCAGCTCACCATTGGGGACAGGGATTGTCGAGCAGTACTTC. Its protein product is CASSPLGTGIVEQYF.

V and J are TRBV29-1 and TRBJ2-7, with D tentatively TRBD1 (5 bases). The CDR3 is made up of 12 amino acids. Germline V gives CDR1 SQVTM, CDR2 ANQGSEA. Trimming took 6 bases from V and 2 from J, leaving 11 bases between them. The CDR3 reads CSVATATYEQYF. As DNA, the CDR3 is TGCAGCGTAGCGACAGCAACCTACGAGCAGTACTTC.

The CDR3 sequence: CASSSQGWNTEAFF. The CDR3 region has the DNA TGCGCCAGCAGCTCACAGGGGTGGAACACTGAAGCTTTCTTT. The J gene is TRBJ1-1, the V gene TRBV5-1, with 7 positions matching TRBD1. Germline V gene lookup returns CDR1 SGHRS and CDR2 YFSETQ. The J segment lost 1 base and the V segment lost 3 bases, leaving 3 bases of the junction unmatched. The CDR3 consists of 14 residues.

The rearrangement uses TRBV5-1 and TRBJ1-2; 8 nucleotides agree with TRBD1. This CDR3 has 15 amino acids. With V trimmed by 4 bases and J by 7 bases, 12 bases remained unmatched. From germline, CDR1 is SGHRS and CDR2 YFSETQ. As DNA, the CDR3 is TGCGCCAGCAGCGCCGGGGGACAGGCGGTGCGTGGCTACACCTTC. Amino acid sequence: CASSAGGQAVRGYTF. The full variable domain, rest sourced from reference TRBV5-1 and TRBJ1-2, is KAGVTQTPRYLIKTRGQQVTLSCSPISGHRSVSWYQQTPGQGLQFLFEYFSETQRNKGNFPGRFSGRQFSNSRSEMNVSTLELGDSALYLCASSAGGQAVRGYTFGSGTRLTVV.

This chain uses TRBV9 with TRBJ2-1; D may be TRBD1 (6 bases). The germline V gene has CDR1 SGDLS and CDR2 YYNGEE. The CDR3 is 18 amino acids. Trimming pared 0 bases from V and 0 bases from J, leaving 16 bases between. CDR3 amino acids: CASSVGPGQPSSYNEQFF. The CDR3, as DNA: TGTGCCAGCAGCGTAGGTCCGGGACAACCGAGCTCCTACAATGAGCAGTTCTTC.

The chain combines TRBV6-5 with TRBJ2-7; 11 positions agree with TRBD2. Trimming removed 7 bases from V and 2 bases from J; junction bases left unmatched: 4. Germline CDR1 MNHEY, CDR2 SVGAGI. The CDR3 has 14 residues. The CDR3 spells CASMNSGGAYEQYF. The CDR3 DNA follows: TGTGCCAGCATGAATAGCGGGGGGGCCTACGAGCAGTACTTC.